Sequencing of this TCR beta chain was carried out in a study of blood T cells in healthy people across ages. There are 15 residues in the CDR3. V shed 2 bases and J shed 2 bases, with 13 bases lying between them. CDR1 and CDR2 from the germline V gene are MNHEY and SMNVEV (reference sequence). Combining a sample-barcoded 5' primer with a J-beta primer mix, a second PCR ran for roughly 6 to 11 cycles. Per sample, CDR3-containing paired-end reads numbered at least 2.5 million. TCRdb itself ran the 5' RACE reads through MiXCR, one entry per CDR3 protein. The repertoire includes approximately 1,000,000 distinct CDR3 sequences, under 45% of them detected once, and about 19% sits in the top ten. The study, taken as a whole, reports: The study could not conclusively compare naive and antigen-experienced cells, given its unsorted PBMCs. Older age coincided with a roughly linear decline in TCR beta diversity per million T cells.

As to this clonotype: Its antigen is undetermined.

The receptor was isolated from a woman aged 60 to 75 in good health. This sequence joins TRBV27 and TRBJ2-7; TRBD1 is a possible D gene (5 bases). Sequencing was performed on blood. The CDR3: CASSLAPDTAYEQYF. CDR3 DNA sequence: TGTGCCAGCAGTTTAGCCCCGGACACAGCCTACGAGCAGTACTTC.